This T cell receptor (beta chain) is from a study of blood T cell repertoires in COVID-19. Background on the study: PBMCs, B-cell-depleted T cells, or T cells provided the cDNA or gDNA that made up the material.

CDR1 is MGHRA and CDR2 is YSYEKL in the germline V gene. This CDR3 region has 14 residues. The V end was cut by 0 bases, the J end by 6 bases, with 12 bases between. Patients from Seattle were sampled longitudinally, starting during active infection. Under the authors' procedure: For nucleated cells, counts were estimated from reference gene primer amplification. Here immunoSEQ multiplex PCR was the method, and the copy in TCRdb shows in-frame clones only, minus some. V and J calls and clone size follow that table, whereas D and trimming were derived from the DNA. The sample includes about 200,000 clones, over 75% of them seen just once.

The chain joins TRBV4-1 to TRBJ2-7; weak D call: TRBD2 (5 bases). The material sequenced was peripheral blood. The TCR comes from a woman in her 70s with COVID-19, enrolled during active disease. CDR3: CASSQDPGLGEQYF. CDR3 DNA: TGCGCCAGCAGCCAAGATCCGGGGTTGGGCGAGCAGTACTTC.